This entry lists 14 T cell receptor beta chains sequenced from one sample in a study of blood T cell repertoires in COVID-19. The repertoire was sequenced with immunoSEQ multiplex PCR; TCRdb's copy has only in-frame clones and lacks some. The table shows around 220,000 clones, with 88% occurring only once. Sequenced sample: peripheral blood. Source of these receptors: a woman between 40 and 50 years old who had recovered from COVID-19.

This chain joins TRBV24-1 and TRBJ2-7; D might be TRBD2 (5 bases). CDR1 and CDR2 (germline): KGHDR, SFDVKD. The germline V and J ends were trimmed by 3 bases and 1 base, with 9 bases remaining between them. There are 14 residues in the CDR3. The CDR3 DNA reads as TGTGCCACCAGTGATGGAGGCAGGTCCTACGAGCAGTACTTC. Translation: CATSDGGRSYEQYF.

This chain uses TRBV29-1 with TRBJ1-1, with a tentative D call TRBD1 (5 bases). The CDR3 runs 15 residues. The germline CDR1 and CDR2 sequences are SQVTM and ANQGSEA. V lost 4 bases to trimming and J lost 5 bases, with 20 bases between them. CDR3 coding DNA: TGCAGCGTTGGCGGGGGGGGAGGAAGGGTGACTGAAGCTTTCTTT. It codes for CSVGGGGGRVTEAFF.

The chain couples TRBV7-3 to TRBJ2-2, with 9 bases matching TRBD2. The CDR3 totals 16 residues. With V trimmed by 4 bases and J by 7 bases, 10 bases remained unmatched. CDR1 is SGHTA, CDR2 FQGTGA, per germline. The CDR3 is CASSSYSGSKVGELFF. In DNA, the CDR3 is TGTGCCAGCAGCTCCTATAGCGGGAGTAAGGTCGGGGAGCTGTTTTTT.

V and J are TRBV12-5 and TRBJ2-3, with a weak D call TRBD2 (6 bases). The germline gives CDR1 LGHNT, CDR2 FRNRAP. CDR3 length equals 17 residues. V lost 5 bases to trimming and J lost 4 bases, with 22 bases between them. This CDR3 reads CASGPPRVEGGPDTQYF. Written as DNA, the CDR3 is TGTGCTAGTGGTCCCCCGCGGGTTGAGGGAGGTCCAGATACGCAGTATTTT.

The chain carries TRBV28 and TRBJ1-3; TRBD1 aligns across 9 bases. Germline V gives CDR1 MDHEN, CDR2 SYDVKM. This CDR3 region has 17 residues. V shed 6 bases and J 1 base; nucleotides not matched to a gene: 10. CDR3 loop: CASRDTGGVPSGNTIYF. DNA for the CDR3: TGTGCCAGCAGAGACACAGGGGGCGTTCCATCTGGAAACACCATATATTTT.

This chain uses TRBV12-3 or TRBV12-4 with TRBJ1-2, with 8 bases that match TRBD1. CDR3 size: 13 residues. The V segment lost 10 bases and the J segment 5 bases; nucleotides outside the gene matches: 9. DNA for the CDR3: TGTGCCACAACGATGACAGGGGAGTATGGCTACACCTTC. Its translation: CATTMTGEYGYTF.

CDR3 sequence (DNA): TGTGCCAGCAAGACGGCAGGGTTGAGAGAGACCCAGTACTTC. Translated, it gives CASKTAGLRETQYF. The chain carries TRBV2 and TRBJ2-5; maybe TRBD1 (5 bases). The ends were cut back, 7 bases at V and 4 bases at J, with 16 bases in the middle. Germline V gives CDR1 SNHLY, CDR2 FYNNEI. The CDR3 sequence is 14 residues long.

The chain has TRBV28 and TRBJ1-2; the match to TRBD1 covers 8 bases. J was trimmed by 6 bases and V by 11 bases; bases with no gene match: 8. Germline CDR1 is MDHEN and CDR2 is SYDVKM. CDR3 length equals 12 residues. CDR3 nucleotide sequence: TGTGCCGCCAACCAGGGGGCGAATGGCTACACCTTC. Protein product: CAANQGANGYTF.

CDR3 sequence: CASSLVPQVAGELFF. The CDR3 DNA reads TGTGCCAGCAGCTTAGTCCCCCAAGTGGCAGGGGAGCTGTTTTTT. The V gene is TRBV7-2, the J gene TRBJ2-2; unclear D gene. CDR3 length: 15 amino acids. From germline, CDR1 is SGHTA and CDR2 FQGNSA. Trimming pared 1 base from V and 8 bases from J, leaving 14 bases between.

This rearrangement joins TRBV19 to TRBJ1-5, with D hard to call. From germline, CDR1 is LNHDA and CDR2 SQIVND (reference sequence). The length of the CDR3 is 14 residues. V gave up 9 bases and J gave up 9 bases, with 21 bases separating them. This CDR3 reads CASDFEGSGWPQHF. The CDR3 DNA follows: TGTGCCAGCGACTTTGAGGGTTCTGGGTGGCCCCAGCATTTT.

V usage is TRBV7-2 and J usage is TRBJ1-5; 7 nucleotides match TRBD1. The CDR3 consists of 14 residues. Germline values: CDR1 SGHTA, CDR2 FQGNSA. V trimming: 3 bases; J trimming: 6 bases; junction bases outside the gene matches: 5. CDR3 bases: TGTGCCAGCAGCTTGACAGGGTTAAGTCAGCCCCAGCATTTT. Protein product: CASSLTGLSQPQHF. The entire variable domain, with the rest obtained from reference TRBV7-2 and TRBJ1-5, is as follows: GAGVSQSPSNKVTEKGKDVELRCDPISGHTALYWYRQSLGQGLEFLIYFQGNSAPDKSGLPSDRFSAERTGGSVSTLTIQRTQQEDSAVYLCASSLTGLSQPQHFGDGTRLSIL.

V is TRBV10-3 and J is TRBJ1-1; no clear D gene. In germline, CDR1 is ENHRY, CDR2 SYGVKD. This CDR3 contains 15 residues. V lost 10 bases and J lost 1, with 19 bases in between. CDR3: CATREGLPGNTEAFF. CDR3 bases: TGTGCCACGCGCGAGGGTCTCCCCGGGAACACTGAAGCTTTCTTT.

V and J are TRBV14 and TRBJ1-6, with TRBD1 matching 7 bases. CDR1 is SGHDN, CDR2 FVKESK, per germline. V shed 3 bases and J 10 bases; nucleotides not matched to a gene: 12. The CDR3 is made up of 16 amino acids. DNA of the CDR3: TGTGCCAGCAGCCACCGCACGACAGGGCGGGACTCACCCCTCCACTTT. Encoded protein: CASSHRTTGRDSPLHF. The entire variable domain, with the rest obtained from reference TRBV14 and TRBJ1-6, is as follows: EAGVTQFPSHSVIEKGQTVTLRCDPISGHDNLYWYRRVMGKEIKFLLHFVKESKQDESGMPNNRFLAERTGGTYSTLKVQPAELEDSGVYFCASSHRTTGRDSPLHFGNGTRLTVT.

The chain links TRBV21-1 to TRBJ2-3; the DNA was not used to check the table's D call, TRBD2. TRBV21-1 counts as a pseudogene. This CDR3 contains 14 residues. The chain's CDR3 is CASSKGRRGDTQYF. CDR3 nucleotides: TGTGCCAGCAGCAAGGGCAGGCGGGGAGATACGCAGTATTTT.